The present T cell receptor (beta chain) was sequenced within a study of blood T cell repertoires in COVID-19. Repertoires were generated with immunoSEQ multiplex PCR, while TCRdb's copy carries only in-frame clones and drops some. This sample has about 200,000 clones; 80% to 90% occur once, and the top ten carry approximately 9.9%. Between the trimmed V and J ends, which lost 2 bases and 2 bases, there was a span of 13 bases. Per the germline V gene, CDR1 is SNHLY and CDR2 is FYNNEI. This CDR3 is 15 amino acids long. The clonotype was recovered from a human donor with active or convalescent COVID-19. The donor label of this sample is uncertain. Source material: peripheral blood. The chain is built from TRBV2 and TRBJ2-7; D possibly corresponds to TRBD2 (6 bases). CDR3 DNA sequence: TGTGCCAGCAGTGAATGGGACTGGGGGACCTACGAGCAGTACTTC. It translates to CASSEWDWGTYEQYF.